Reported below is one TCR beta chain. Because the CDR3's place on the DNA is in doubt, the DNA is left out and the CDR3 is given as listed by TCRdb. The sample belongs to a study of CD8+CD57+ T cells in acquired aplastic anemia. The CDR3 has 14 residues if both end residues are counted. Germline assignment: CDR1 SGDLS and CDR2 YYNGEE. CDR3 and TCR beta VDJ profiling relied on a genomic DNA template. TCRdb ran MiXCR on the reads and lists one entry per CDR3 protein. The sample contains about 190,000 distinct CDR3 sequences, around 59% of which appear only once. This sequence joins TRBV9 and TRBJ2-7; TRBD1, as called in the table, went unchecked against the DNA. The material sequenced was sorted CD4+, CD8+, or CD8+CD57+ T cells (not recorded which) from PBMCs. The receptor was isolated from a human donor in good health, serving as a control. The CDR3 loop reads CASSSSDRGYEQYF.